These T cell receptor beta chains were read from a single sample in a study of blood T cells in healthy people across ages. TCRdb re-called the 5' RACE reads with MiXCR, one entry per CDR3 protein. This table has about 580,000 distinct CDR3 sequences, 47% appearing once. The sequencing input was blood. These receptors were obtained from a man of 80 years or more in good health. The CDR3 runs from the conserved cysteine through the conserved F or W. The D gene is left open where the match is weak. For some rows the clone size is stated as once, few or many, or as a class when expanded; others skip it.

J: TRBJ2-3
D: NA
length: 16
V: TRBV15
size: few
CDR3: CATSRELAGNTDTQYF
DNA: TGTGCCACCAGCAGAGAATTGGCGGGGAACACAGATACGCAGTATTTT

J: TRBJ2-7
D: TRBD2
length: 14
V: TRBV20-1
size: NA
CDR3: CSARRLAGTYEQYF
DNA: TGCAGTGCCAGAAGACTAGCGGGGACCTACGAGCAGTACTTC

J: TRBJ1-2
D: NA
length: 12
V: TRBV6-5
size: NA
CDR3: CAAITGQRGYTF
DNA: TGTGCCGCCATCACGGGGCAGCGTGGCTACACCTTC

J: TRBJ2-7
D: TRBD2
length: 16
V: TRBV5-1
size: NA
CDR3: CASSPGDSGSTYEQYF
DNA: TGCGCCAGCAGCCCGGGGGATAGCGGGTCGACCTACGAGCAGTACTTC

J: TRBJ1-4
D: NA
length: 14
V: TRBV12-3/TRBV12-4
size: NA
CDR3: CASSFRQQSEKLFF
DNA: TGTGCCAGCAGTTTCCGACAGCAATCAGAAAAACTGTTTTTT

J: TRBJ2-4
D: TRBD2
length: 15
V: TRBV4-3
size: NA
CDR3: CASSQVEGLSGLQYF
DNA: TGCGCCAGCAGCCAAGTGGAGGGACTATCTGGCCTTCAGTACTTC

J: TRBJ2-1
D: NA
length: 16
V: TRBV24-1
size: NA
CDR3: CATSDSLASSYNEQFF
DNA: TGTGCCACCAGTGATTCACTTGCGAGCTCCTACAATGAGCAGTTCTTC

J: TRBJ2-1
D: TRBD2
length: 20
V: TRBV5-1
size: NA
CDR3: CASRPTGGTSGASGGNEQFF
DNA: TGCGCCAGCAGACCCACCGGAGGGACTAGCGGGGCTTCTGGGGGAAATGAGCAGTTCTTC

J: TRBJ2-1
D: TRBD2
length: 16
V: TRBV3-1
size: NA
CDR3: CASSQVSGGAYNEQFF
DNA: TGTGCCAGCAGCCAAGTAAGCGGGGGGGCCTACAATGAGCAGTTCTTC

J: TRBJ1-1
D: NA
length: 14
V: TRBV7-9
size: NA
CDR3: CASSEQPDRGGAFF
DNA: TGTGCCAGCAGCGAACAACCGGACCGGGGAGGGGCTTTCTTT

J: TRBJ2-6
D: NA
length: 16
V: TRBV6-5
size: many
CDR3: CASSYGSGSGANVLTF
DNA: TGTGCCAGCAGTTACGGGTCCGGATCTGGGGCCAACGTCCTGACTTTC

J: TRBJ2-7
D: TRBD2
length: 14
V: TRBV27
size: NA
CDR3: CASSRVAGDYEQYF
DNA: TGTGCCAGCAGTCGGGTAGCGGGAGACTACGAGCAGTACTTC

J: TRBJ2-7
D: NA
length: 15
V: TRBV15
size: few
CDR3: CATSRDAQPSYEQYF
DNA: TGTGCCACCAGCAGAGATGCACAGCCTTCCTACGAGCAGTACTTC

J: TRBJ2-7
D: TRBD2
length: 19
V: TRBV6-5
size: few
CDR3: CASSYSKTSGSASSYEQYF
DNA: TGTGCCAGCAGTTACTCGAAAACTAGCGGGAGTGCTAGTTCCTACGAGCAGTACTTC

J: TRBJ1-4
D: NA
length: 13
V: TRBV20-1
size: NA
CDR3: CSAPTRGGEKLFF
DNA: TGCAGTGCTCCGACTAGAGGGGGTGAAAAACTGTTTTTT

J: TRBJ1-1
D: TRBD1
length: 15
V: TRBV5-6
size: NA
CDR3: CASSAGQGGGTEAFF
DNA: TGTGCCAGCAGCGCCGGGCAGGGGGGCGGCACTGAAGCTTTCTTT

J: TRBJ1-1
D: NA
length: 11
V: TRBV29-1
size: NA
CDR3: CSVRRNTEAFF
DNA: TGCAGCGTAAGAAGGAACACTGAAGCTTTCTTT

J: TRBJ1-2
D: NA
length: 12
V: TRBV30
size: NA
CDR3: CAWSGGLYGYTF
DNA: TGTGCCTGGAGTGGGGGATTGTATGGCTACACCTTC

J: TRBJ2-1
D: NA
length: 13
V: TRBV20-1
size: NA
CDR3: CSARDGARYEQFF
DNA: TGCAGTGCTAGAGACGGGGCTAGGTATGAGCAGTTCTTC

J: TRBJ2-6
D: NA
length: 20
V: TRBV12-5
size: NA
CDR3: CASGLAKYNRGGSGANVLTF
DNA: TGTGCTAGTGGTTTGGCGAAGTATAACAGGGGAGGCTCTGGGGCCAACGTCCTGACTTTC

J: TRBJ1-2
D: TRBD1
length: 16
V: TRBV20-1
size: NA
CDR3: CSASAPARTGDYGYTF
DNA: TGCAGTGCGTCCGCCCCTGCACGGACAGGGGACTATGGCTACACCTTC

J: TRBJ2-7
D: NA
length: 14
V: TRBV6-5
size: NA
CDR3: CASSYSNGAREQYF
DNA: TGTGCCAGCAGTTACTCGAACGGTGCCCGCGAGCAGTACTTC

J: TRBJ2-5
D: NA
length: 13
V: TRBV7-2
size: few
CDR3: CASSLDLELEQYF
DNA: TGTGCCAGCAGCTTAGATTTGGAGTTGGAACAGTACTTC

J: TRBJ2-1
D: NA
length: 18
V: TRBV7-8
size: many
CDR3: CASSLTAQTPGYYNEQFF
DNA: TGTGCCAGCAGCTTAACAGCTCAAACACCCGGGTACTACAATGAGCAGTTCTTC

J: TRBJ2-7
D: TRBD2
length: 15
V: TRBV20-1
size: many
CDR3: CSARATGAGEREQYF
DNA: TGCAGTGCTAGAGCTACAGGAGCGGGGGAACGTGAGCAGTACTTC

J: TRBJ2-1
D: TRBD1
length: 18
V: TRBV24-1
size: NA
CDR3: CATSDVTGGRVSYNEQFF
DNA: TGTGCCACCAGTGATGTGACAGGGGGAAGGGTGTCCTACAATGAGCAGTTCTTC

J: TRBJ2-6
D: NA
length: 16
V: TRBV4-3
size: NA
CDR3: CASSQGIDSGANVLTF
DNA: TGCGCCAGCAGCCAAGGGATCGACTCTGGGGCCAACGTCCTGACTTTC

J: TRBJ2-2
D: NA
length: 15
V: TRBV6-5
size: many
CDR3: CASSYRSQGSGELFF
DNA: TGTGCCAGCAGTTACCGCTCTCAAGGATCCGGGGAGCTGTTTTTT

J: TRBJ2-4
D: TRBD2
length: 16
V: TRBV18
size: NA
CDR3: CASSPRTSGRGLEQYF
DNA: TGTGCCAGCTCACCACGGACTAGCGGGAGAGGGCTTGAGCAGTACTTC

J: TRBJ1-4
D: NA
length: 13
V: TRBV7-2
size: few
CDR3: CASSLAGGEKLFF
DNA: TGTGCCAGCAGCTTAGCAGGCGGGGAAAAACTGTTTTTT

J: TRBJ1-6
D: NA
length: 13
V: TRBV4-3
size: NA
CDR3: CASSQLGNSPLHF
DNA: TGCGCCAGCAGCCAATTGGGAAATTCACCCCTCCACTTT

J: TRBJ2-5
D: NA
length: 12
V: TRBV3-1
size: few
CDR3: CASSQAGETQYF
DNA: TGTGCCAGCAGCCAAGCGGGAGAGACCCAGTACTTC

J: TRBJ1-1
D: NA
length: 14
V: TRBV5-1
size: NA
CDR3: CASSLGTRNTEAFF
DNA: TGTGCCAGCAGCCTTGGCACACGGAACACTGAAGCTTTCTTT

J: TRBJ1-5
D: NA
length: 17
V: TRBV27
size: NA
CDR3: CASSSRVQGYRDQPQHF
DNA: TGTGCCAGCAGTTCTCGGGTACAGGGTTATCGAGATCAGCCCCAGCATTTT

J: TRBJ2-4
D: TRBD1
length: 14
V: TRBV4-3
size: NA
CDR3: CASSLDRGTREQYF
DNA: TGCGCCAGCAGCCTGGACAGGGGTACGAGGGAGCAGTACTTC

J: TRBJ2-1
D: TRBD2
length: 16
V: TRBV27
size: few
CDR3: CASSTRAGGAYNEQFF
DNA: TGTGCCAGCAGCACTCGGGCGGGGGGGGCATACAATGAGCAGTTCTTC

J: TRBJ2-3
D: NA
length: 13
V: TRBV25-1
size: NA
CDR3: CASMRQGGDTQYF
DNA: TGTGCCAGCATGAGGCAGGGAGGAGATACGCAGTATTTT

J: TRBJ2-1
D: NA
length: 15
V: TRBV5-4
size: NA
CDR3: CAGSLGDLAVDEQFF
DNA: TGTGCCGGCAGCTTGGGGGATTTAGCCGTCGATGAGCAGTTCTTC

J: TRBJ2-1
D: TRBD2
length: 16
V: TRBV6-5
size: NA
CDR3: CASRPSGTSGSTEQFF
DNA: TGTGCCAGCAGGCCTTCCGGGACTAGTGGGTCCACTGAGCAGTTCTTC

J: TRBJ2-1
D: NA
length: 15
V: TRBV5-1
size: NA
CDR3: CASSLEGGRLQRQFF
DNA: TGCGCCAGCAGCTTGGAGGGCGGAAGGCTACAGCGGCAGTTCTTC

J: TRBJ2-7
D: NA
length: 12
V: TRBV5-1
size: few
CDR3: CAGHQEPYEQYF
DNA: TGCGCCGGCCACCAGGAGCCCTACGAGCAGTACTTC

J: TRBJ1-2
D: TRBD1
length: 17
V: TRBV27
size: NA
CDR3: CASSPRTGGPANYGYTF
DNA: TGTGCCAGCAGTCCTCGGACAGGGGGCCCAGCTAACTATGGCTACACCTTC

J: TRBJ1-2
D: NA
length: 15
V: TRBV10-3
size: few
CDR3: CAISESGGANYGYTF
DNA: TGTGCCATCAGTGAGTCGGGGGGAGCTAACTATGGCTACACCTTC

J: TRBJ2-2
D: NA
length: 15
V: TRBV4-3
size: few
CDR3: CASSQDASNTGELFF
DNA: TGCGCCAGCAGCCAAGATGCGAGTAACACCGGGGAGCTGTTTTTT

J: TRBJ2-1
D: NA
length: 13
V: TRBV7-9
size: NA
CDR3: CASSFQGPYEQFF
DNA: TGTGCCAGCAGCTTCCAGGGCCCCTACGAGCAGTTCTTC

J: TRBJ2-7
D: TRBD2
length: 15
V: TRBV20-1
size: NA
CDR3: CSARDASGTPYEQYF
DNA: TGCAGTGCTAGAGATGCTAGCGGGACGCCCTACGAGCAGTACTTC